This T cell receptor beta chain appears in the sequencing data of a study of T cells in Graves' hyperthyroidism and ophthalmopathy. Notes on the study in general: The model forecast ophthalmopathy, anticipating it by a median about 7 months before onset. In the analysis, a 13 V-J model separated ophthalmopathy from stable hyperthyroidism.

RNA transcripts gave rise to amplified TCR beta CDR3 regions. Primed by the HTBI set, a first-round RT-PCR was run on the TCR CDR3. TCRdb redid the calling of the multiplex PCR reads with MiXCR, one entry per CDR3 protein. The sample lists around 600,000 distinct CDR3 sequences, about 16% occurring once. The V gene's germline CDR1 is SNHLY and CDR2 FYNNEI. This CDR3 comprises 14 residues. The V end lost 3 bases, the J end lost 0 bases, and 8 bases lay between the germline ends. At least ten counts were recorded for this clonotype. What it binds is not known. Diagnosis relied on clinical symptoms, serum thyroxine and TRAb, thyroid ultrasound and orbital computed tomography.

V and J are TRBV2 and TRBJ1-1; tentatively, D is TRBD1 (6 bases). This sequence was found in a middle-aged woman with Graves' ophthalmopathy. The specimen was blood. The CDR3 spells CASSENRVNTEAFF. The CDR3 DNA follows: TGTGCCAGCAGTGAGAACAGGGTGAACACTGAAGCTTTCTTT.